This T cell receptor (beta chain) is drawn from a study of blood T cells in healthy people across ages. It was with a sample-barcoded 5' primer and a J-beta primer mix that a second PCR of about 7 to 12 cycles was run. MiXCR, run by TCRdb on the 5' RACE reads, gives a single entry per CDR3 protein. The sample contains 790,000 or so distinct CDR3 sequences, around 50% of which appear only once. Each donor gave about 9.3 milliliters of peripheral blood. Each sample used at least 7 million PBMCs. Per sample, at least 5 micrograms of total RNA were extracted. The CDR3 covers 16 residues. Germline V gene lookup returns CDR1 MNHEY and CDR2 SVGAGI. V dropped 2 bases and J dropped 2; count of bases not matched to a gene: 5. Study-level points and caveats: Diversity was higher, and naive CD4+ cells more numerous, in long-lived donors than in aged donors.

Turning to this clonotype: The antigen is undetermined.

This chain uses TRBV6-5 with TRBJ2-5; 10 nucleotides match TRBD2. Sequenced: blood. The TCR comes from a man in his forties in good health. DNA of the CDR3: TGTGCCAGCAGTTACGTGGTAGCGGGAGGTCAAGAGACCCAGTACTTC. Encoded protein: CASSYVVAGGQETQYF.